This T cell receptor beta chain stems from a study of T cell repertoires in cytomegalovirus infection. About the study: Matching HLA type and CMV infection were both indicated by public TCR beta signatures.

TCRdb analysed the reads with MiXCR anew, one entry per CDR3 protein. The table records around 740,000 distinct CDR3 sequences, less than 40% of them present only once. The CDR3 is 16 residues long. CDR1 MDHEN and CDR2 SYDVKM come from the germline V gene. Trimming shortened V by 4 bases and J by 2 bases, and 15 bases separated the two germline ends. Study-level findings and limits: The cumulative frequency of public TCR beta families distinguished individuals who carried CMV together with the relevant HLA. The ex vivo response showed dominance by HLA-C-restricted CMV-specific TCR beta clonotypes.

Worth noting for this clonotype: Antigen unknown.

The chain has TRBV28 and TRBJ1-5, with D maybe TRBD1 (5 bases). The sequenced material came from PBMCs. The sequence was collected from a human donor in good health (CMV status not recorded). Some clones in this sample may be carry-over from other donors' samples. The CDR3 sequence: CASSSIRAEGNQPQHF. The CDR3 nucleotides read TGTGCCAGCAGTTCAATCAGGGCGGAGGGCAATCAGCCCCAGCATTTT.